One and the same sample provided the 18 T cell receptor beta chains below, sequenced in a study of graft-versus-host responses after intestinal transplantation. The repertoire was sequenced with immunoSEQ multiplex PCR; TCRdb's copy has only in-frame clones and lacks some. The sample gives 95,000 or so clones, around 90% of which show up once; 15% to 20% is in the top ten. The sample consisted of PBMCs, taken roughly 68 weeks after intestinal transplant. The receptors here all came from a human patient who received an intestinal transplant, so some T cells may come from the graft donor.

The chain employs TRBV5-5 and TRBJ1-1, with D unresolved. Trimming took off 3 bases at V and 0 bases at J, with 12 bases between the two ends. Germline CDR1 SGHKS, CDR2 YYEKEE (reference sequence). CDR3 length: 15 amino acids. The CDR3 is CASSWGGIVNTEAFF. The CDR3 nucleotides read TGTGCCAGCAGCTGGGGTGGCATCGTGAACACTGAAGCTTTCTTT. Full variable domain (missing parts from reference TRBV5-5 and TRBJ1-1): DAGVTQSPTHLIKTRGQQVTLRCSPISGHKSVSWYQQVLGQGPQFIFQYYEKEERGRGNFPDRFSARQFPNYSSELNVNALLLGDSALYLCASSWGGIVNTEAFFGQGTRLTVV.

The chain has TRBV6-1 and TRBJ1-5; possibly TRBD1 for D (5 bases). Between the trimmed V and J ends, which lost 4 bases and 1 base, there was a span of 11 bases. Looked up from germline, CDR1 is MNHNS and CDR2 is SASEGT. The CDR3 contains 15 residues. The CDR3: CASSAGTASNQPQHF. Here the CDR3 DNA reads TGTGCCAGCAGTGCCGGGACGGCCAGCAATCAGCCCCAGCATTTT.

The chain combines TRBV19 with TRBJ2-5; 9 bases agree with TRBD2. CDR1 LNHDA and CDR2 SQIVND come from the germline V gene (reference sequence). The J segment lost 2 bases and the V segment lost 9 bases, leaving 10 bases of the junction unmatched. The CDR3 is made up of 15 amino acids. The CDR3 DNA is TGTGCCAGCCAGCCACAGCTAGCGGGGCAAGAGACCCAGTACTTC. It codes for CASQPQLAGQETQYF.

This chain links TRBV7-2 with TRBJ1-1; D gene unclear. This CDR3 contains 15 residues. CDR1 is SGHTA and CDR2 is FQGNSA in the germline V gene. Trimming stripped 2 bases from V and 3 bases from J, with 13 bases between. CDR3 region: CASSLLSVGHTEAFF. The CDR3 DNA is TGTGCCAGCAGCTTATTATCCGTAGGTCACACTGAAGCTTTCTTT.

This clone occurred once. The J gene is TRBJ2-5, the V gene TRBV12-5; no firm D call. Deletions cut 7 bases from V and 1 base from J, with 1 base between. Germline assignment: CDR1 LGHNT and CDR2 FRNRAP. There are 10 residues in the CDR3. The DNA for the CDR3 is TGTGCTAGTGTCCAAGAGACCCAGTACTTC. Translation gives CASVQETQYF.

The genes are TRBV7-8 and TRBJ2-5; no definite D call. The CDR3 runs 14 residues. With 5 bases removed from V and 3 bases from J, the gap between germline ends came to 13 bases. The germline V gene encodes CDR1 SGHVS and CDR2 FQNEAQ. CDR3 sequence (DNA): TGTGCCAGCAGCATCCTAGGTACGGAAGAGACCCAGTACTTC. It is translated as CASSILGTEETQYF.

The chain employs TRBV29-1 and TRBJ2-5, with D tentatively TRBD1 or TRBD2 (5 bases each). V dropped 5 bases and J dropped 0 bases, with 13 bases sitting between them. CDR1 SQVTM and CDR2 ANQGSEA come from the germline V gene. The CDR3 has 14 residues. The CDR3 nucleotides read TGCAGCGTTCGGGACCTGGGGGACCAAGAGACCCAGTACTTC. Its protein product is CSVRDLGDQETQYF.

The chain combines TRBV7-3 with TRBJ2-3; D may be TRBD1 (6 bases). V lost 4 bases to trimming and J lost 4 bases, with 12 bases between them. There are 14 residues in the CDR3. Germline lookup yields CDR1 SGHTA and CDR2 FQGTGA. CDR3 coding DNA: TGTGCCAGCAGCTCGAGTCCAGGGGCAGATACGCAGTATTTT. It specifies CASSSSPGADTQYF. Combining the CDR3 with reference TRBV7-3 and TRBJ2-3 gives the whole variable domain GAGVSQTPSNKVTEKGKYVELRCDPISGHTALYWYRQSLGQGPEFLIYFQGTGAADDSGLPNDRFFAVRPEGSVSTLKIQRTERGDSAVYLCASSSSPGADTQYFGPGTRLTVL.

V usage is TRBV7-9 and J usage is TRBJ1-3, with unresolved D. Germline V gives CDR1 SEHNR, CDR2 FQNEAQ (reference sequence). The CDR3 totals 16 residues. V gave up 5 bases and J gave up 0 bases, with 14 bases separating them. The CDR3 nucleotides read TGTGCCAGCAGCGCAAGCGGCCGGAGCTCTGGAAACACCATATATTTT. Translation gives CASSASGRSSGNTIYF.

This clone came up a few times. This chain joins TRBV7-8 and TRBJ1-6, with 8 bases lining up with TRBD1. The CDR3 has 17 amino acids. V dropped 2 bases and J dropped 9; count of bases not matched to a gene: 12. Germline V gene lookup returns CDR1 SGHVS and CDR2 FQNEAQ. The CDR3 spells CASSLIAPGQESSPLHF. As DNA, the CDR3 is TGTGCCAGCAGCTTAATTGCCCCGGGACAGGAATCTTCACCCCTCCACTTT.

The V call is TRBV6-1, the J call TRBJ1-2, with 8 nucleotides matching TRBD1. The trim removed 6 bases at V and 5 bases at J, leaving 2 bases unmatched. Germline assignment: CDR1 MNHNS and CDR2 SASEGT. The CDR3 spans 12 residues. This chain's CDR3 is CASRRQGYGYTF. In DNA, the CDR3 is TGTGCCAGCAGGCGACAGGGGTATGGCTACACCTTC.

This chain links TRBV6-1 with TRBJ1-4; D is possibly TRBD1 (5 bases). CDR1 is MNHNS, CDR2 SASEGT, per germline. This CDR3 comprises 14 residues. V was trimmed by 6 bases and J by 5 bases, leaving 13 bases between them. In DNA, the CDR3 is TGTGCCAGCAGGAAGGGGCTTACCAATGAAAAACTGTTTTTT. Encoded protein: CASRKGLTNEKLFF.

This sequence joins TRBV10-3 and TRBJ1-1; 7 bases line up with TRBD1. The CDR3 is made up of 14 amino acids. With 3 bases clipped from V and 2 bases from J, the junction kept 3 bases outside the gene matches. The germline V gene encodes CDR1 ENHRY and CDR2 SYGVKD. The CDR3 loop reads CAISEGGTNTEAFF. The DNA for the CDR3 is TGTGCCATCAGTGAAGGGGGCACAAACACTGAAGCTTTCTTT.

The chain employs TRBV4-1 and TRBJ1-2; D uncertain. The V end was cut by 2 bases, the J end by 5 bases, with 12 bases between. Germline CDR1 reads MGHRA; CDR2 reads YSYEKL. There are 14 residues in the CDR3. CDR3 coding DNA: TGCGCCAGCAGCCAACTGGGAGGCCTTTATGGCTACACCTTC. This sequence encodes CASSQLGGLYGYTF.

The chain uses TRBV7-9 and TRBJ2-5, with 9 bases fitting TRBD2. The junction had 10 bases not matched to a gene; V was cut back by 1 base and J by 4 bases. The CDR3 runs to 17 residues. CDR1 is SEHNR, CDR2 FQNEAQ, per germline (reference sequence). The CDR3 DNA sequence: TGTGCCAGCAGCTTAGTGCAGGACAGCGGGGGGCGAGAGACCCAGTACTTC. Its translation is CASSLVQDSGGRETQYF. Full variable domain (rest looked up from reference TRBV7-9 and TRBJ2-5): DTGVSQNPRHKITKRGQNVTFRCDPISEHNRLYWYRQTLGQGPEFLTYFQNEAQLEKSRLLSDRFSAERPKGSFSTLEIQRTEQGDSAMYLCASSLVQDSGGRETQYFGPGTRLLVL.

V usage is TRBV6-6 and J usage is TRBJ2-1; the match to TRBD1 covers 9 bases. This CDR3 spans 15 amino acids. V trimming: 4 bases; J trimming: 8 bases; junction bases outside the gene matches: 9. CDR1 is MNHNY, CDR2 SVGAGI, per germline (reference sequence). The CDR3 here is CASSSAPGQGHEQFF. As DNA, the CDR3 is TGTGCCAGCAGTTCGGCCCCGGGACAGGGCCATGAGCAGTTCTTC.

The chain carries TRBV7-8 and TRBJ1-1, with D tentatively TRBD1 (5 bases). V gave up 5 bases and J gave up 5 bases, with 12 bases separating them. CDR1 and CDR2 (germline): SGHVS, FQNEAQ. The CDR3 sequence is 13 residues long. CDR3 residues: CASSPGRGTEAFF. DNA of the CDR3: TGTGCCAGCAGCCCAGGGCGGGGGACTGAAGCTTTCTTT.

This chain links TRBV19 with TRBJ1-5; 7 bases map to TRBD1. The length of the CDR3 is 15 residues. Germline-derived CDR1 and CDR2 are LNHDA and SQIVND (reference sequence). V gave up 6 bases and J gave up 6 bases; unmatched junction bases: 11. As DNA, the CDR3 is TGTGCCAGTAGCCACAGAGGGGACAGTGGTCAGCCCCAGCATTTT. Translating gives CASSHRGDSGQPQHF. Combining the CDR3 with reference TRBV19 and TRBJ1-5 gives the whole variable domain DGGITQSPKYLFRKEGQNVTLSCEQNLNHDAMYWYRQDPGQGLRLIYYSQIVNDFQKGDIAEGYSVSREKKESFPLTVTSAQKNPTAFYLCASSHRGDSGQPQHFGDGTRLSIL.